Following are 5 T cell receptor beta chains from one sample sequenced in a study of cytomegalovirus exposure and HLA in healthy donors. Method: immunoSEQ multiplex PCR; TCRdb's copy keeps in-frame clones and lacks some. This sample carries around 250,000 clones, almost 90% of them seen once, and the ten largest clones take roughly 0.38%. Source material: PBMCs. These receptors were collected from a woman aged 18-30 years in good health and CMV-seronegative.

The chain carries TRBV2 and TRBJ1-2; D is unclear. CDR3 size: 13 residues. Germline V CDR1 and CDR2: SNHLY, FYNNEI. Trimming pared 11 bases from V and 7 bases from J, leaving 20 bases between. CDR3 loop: CAGLVQNLSGYTF. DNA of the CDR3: TGTGCCGGGCTCGTTCAGAACCTGTCTGGCTACACCTTC.

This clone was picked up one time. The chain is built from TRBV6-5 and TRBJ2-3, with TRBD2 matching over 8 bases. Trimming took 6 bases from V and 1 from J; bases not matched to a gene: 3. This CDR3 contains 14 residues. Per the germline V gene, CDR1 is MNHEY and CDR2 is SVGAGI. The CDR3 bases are TGTGCCAGCAGCCAACTAGCGGGCACAGATACGCAGTATTTT. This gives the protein CASSQLAGTDTQYF.

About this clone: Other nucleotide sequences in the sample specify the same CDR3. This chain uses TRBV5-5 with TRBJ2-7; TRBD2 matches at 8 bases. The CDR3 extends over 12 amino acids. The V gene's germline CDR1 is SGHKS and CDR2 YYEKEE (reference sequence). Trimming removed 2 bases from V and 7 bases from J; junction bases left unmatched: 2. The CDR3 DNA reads TGTGCCAGCAGCTTAATAGCGGGGGAGCAGTACTTC. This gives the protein CASSLIAGEQYF.

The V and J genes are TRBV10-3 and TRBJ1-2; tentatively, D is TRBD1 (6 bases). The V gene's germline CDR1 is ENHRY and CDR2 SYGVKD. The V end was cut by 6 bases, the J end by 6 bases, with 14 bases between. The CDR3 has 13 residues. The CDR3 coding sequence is TGTGCCATCAGCCCAGGGGCGGAGGATGGCTACACCTTC. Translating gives CAISPGAEDGYTF.

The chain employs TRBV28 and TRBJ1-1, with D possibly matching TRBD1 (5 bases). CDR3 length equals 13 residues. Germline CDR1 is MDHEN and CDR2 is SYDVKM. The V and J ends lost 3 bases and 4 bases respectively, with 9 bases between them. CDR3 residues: CASSFRVGTEAFF. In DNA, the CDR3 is TGTGCCAGCAGTTTCAGGGTCGGCACTGAAGCTTTCTTT.